Below are 32 T cell receptor beta chains sequenced from a single sample in a study of T-cell memory formation after mild COVID-19. TCRdb reprocessed the 5' RACE reads via MiXCR and lists one record per CDR3 protein. The sample contains roughly 620,000 distinct CDR3 sequences, roughly 18% of which appear only once. The material sequenced was PBMCs or a T cell subset sorted from them (not recorded which). The receptor source for this set is an adult woman who had mild COVID-19 (a few samples of this study predate the infection). Cell type and time point are not known.

This clonotype was picked up one time. The gene calls are TRBV10-3 and TRBJ1-1; TRBD1 matches 7 bases. Unmatched junction bases numbered 4, after V lost 5 bases and J lost 1 base. Germline assignment: CDR1 ENHRY and CDR2 SYGVKD. This CDR3 comprises 14 residues. As DNA, the CDR3 is TGTGCCATCAGTAGACAGGGCGCGAACACTGAAGCTTTCTTT. Protein sequence: CAISRQGANTEAFF.

This chain connects TRBV27 to TRBJ1-2, with D unresolved. Per germline, CDR1 MNHEY and CDR2 SMNVEV (reference sequence). The length of the CDR3 is 14 residues. V dropped 7 bases and J dropped 3 bases, with 15 bases sitting between them. The CDR3 sequence is CASNPGPGHYGYTF. DNA of the CDR3: TGTGCCAGCAACCCTGGCCCTGGGCACTATGGCTACACCTTC.

This clonotype showed up just a few times. The V and J genes are TRBV20-1 and TRBJ2-4; TRBD1 might be the D (7 bases). The CDR3 consists of 16 residues. CDR1 is DFQATT and CDR2 is SNEGSKA in the germline V gene (reference sequence). Trimming pared 0 bases from V and 9 bases from J, leaving 21 bases between. The CDR3 is CSARDLYRGGGGIQYF. CDR3 coding DNA: TGCAGTGCTAGAGATCTATATAGAGGAGGGGGCGGCATTCAGTACTTC.

This clonotype was seen a few times. V gene TRBV12-3 or TRBV12-4 combines with J gene TRBJ2-7; weak D call: TRBD2 (5 bases). The CDR3 loop spans 15 amino acids. The V end was cut by 6 bases, the J end by 1 base, with 16 bases between. CDR3 DNA sequence: TGTGCCAGCAGCCCGGTGCCTAGCACTTCCTACGAGCAGTACTTC. It translates to CASSPVPSTSYEQYF.

The chain employs TRBV24-1 and TRBJ2-5; possibly TRBD1 for D (7 bases). Trimming cost V 3 bases and J 4 bases, with 14 bases left between them. In germline, CDR1 is KGHDR, CDR2 SFDVKD. The CDR3 totals 15 residues. The CDR3 loop is CATSDPYRGGETQYF. The DNA of the CDR3 is TGTGCCACCAGTGATCCCTACAGGGGAGGAGAGACCCAGTACTTC.

This clonotype has just a few counts. The rearrangement joins TRBV5-6 to TRBJ2-3; unclear D gene. The length of the CDR3 is 14 residues. The V end lost 5 bases, the J end lost 6 bases, and 16 bases lay between the germline ends. Germline values: CDR1 SGHDT, CDR2 YYEEEE. The CDR3 loop reads CASSSDLEPDTQYF. CDR3 sequence (DNA): TGTGCCAGCAGTTCAGACTTAGAGCCGGATACGCAGTATTTT.

In this sample, this clonotype turned up a few times. The gene calls are TRBV9 and TRBJ2-1, with TRBD2 identical over 9 bases. Germline values: CDR1 SGDLS, CDR2 YYNGEE. The CDR3 consists of 16 residues. V shed 3 bases and J 2 bases; nucleotides not matched to a gene: 6. The CDR3, as DNA: TGTGCCAGCAGCGGTCAGACTAGCGGTACCTACAATGAGCAGTTCTTC. This codes for CASSGQTSGTYNEQFF.

In this sample, this clonotype turned up a few times. The V call is TRBV7-9, the J call TRBJ2-7; no firm D call. Trimming removed 0 bases at V and 0 bases at J, with 12 bases between. The germline CDR1 and CDR2 sequences are SEHNR and FQNEAQ (reference sequence). This CDR3 spans 16 amino acids. The DNA for the CDR3 is TGTGCCAGCAGCTTAGCGTTGGTGGCAGGCTCCTACGAGCAGTACTTC. Its protein product is CASSLALVAGSYEQYF.

This clonotype has only a few counts. The chain links TRBV18 to TRBJ1-1; D is uncertain. The V end lost 3 bases, the J end lost 2 bases, and 10 bases lay between the germline ends. CDR1 and CDR2 (germline): KGHSH, LQKENI. This CDR3 comprises 14 residues. CDR3 coding DNA: TGTGCCAGCTCACCGACGGAAGAAAACACTGAAGCTTTCTTT. It translates to CASSPTEENTEAFF.

A few counts support this clonotype. The chain employs TRBV27 and TRBJ2-5; 7 bases agree with TRBD2. Losses at the gene ends were 4 bases for V and 5 bases for J; bases not matched to a gene: 4. This CDR3 has 13 residues. The germline V gene has CDR1 MNHEY and CDR2 SMNVEV (reference sequence). The CDR3 spells CASSWREGETQYF. CDR3 sequence (DNA): TGTGCCAGCAGTTGGAGGGAGGGTGAGACCCAGTACTTC.

This clonotype has at least ten counts. The chain joins TRBV10-3 to TRBJ2-1; 10 bases are a match to TRBD1. Unmatched junction bases numbered 6, after V lost 6 bases and J lost 7 bases. This CDR3 has 14 amino acids. The germline V gene has CDR1 ENHRY and CDR2 SYGVKD. The CDR3 here is CAISVGQGGNEQFF. The CDR3 DNA is TGTGCCATCAGCGTTGGACAGGGGGGGAATGAGCAGTTCTTC.

The chain links TRBV6-1 to TRBJ2-4, with D perhaps TRBD1 (6 bases). The V gene's germline CDR1 is MNHNS and CDR2 SASEGT. Trimming took off 5 bases at V and 0 bases at J, with 8 bases between the two ends. The CDR3 is made up of 14 amino acids. In nucleotides, the CDR3 is TGTGCCAGCAGTCAGGACAGAGCCAAAAACATTCAGTACTTC. Amino acid sequence: CASSQDRAKNIQYF.

The sample holds a few counts of this clonotype. The chain joins TRBV12-3 or TRBV12-4 to TRBJ1-6; 7 positions agree with TRBD1. The CDR3 sequence is 15 residues long. V gave up 6 bases and J gave up 6 bases; unmatched junction bases: 8. The CDR3 sequence is CASSRGQIVNSPLHF. The CDR3 bases are TGTGCCAGCAGCAGGGGACAGATAGTTAATTCACCCCTCCACTTT.

This clonotype has just a few counts. The genes are TRBV12-3 or TRBV12-4 and TRBJ1-2; D is uncertain. The V and J ends lost 5 bases and 6 bases respectively, with 13 bases between them. The CDR3 consists of 13 residues. For the CDR3, the DNA is TGTGCCAGCAGTCTAGGTGCGGGAAATGGCTACACCTTC. Translation gives CASSLGAGNGYTF.

This sequence joins TRBV12-3 or TRBV12-4 and TRBJ2-7; possibly TRBD1 for D (5 bases). The V end lost 3 bases, the J end lost 5 bases, and 20 bases lay between the germline ends. CDR3 size: 16 residues. Here the CDR3 reads CASSLSAGPTTHEQYF. The CDR3 nucleotides read TGTGCCAGCAGTTTGTCGGCAGGGCCCACCACCCACGAGCAGTACTTC.

This chain uses TRBV7-2 with TRBJ2-3; unclear D gene. Germline V CDR1 and CDR2: SGHTA, FQGNSA. V was pared by 5 bases and J by 1 base, with 13 bases between. This CDR3 comprises 15 residues. For the CDR3, the DNA is TGTGCCAGCAGCCCCCGGACCCCGGGCACAGATACGCAGTATTTT. It specifies CASSPRTPGTDTQYF.

This clonotype showed up many times. This chain uses TRBV7-8 with TRBJ2-3; no clear D. The CDR3 contains 12 residues. Germline CDR1 and CDR2: SGHVS and FQNEAQ. V dropped 5 bases and J dropped 2 bases, with 5 bases sitting between them. The CDR3: CASSETTDTQYF. The CDR3 DNA reads as TGTGCCAGCAGCGAGACCACAGATACGCAGTATTTT. The variable domain in full, completed from reference TRBV7-8 and TRBJ2-3, reads GAGVSQSPRYKVAKRGQDVALRCDPISGHVSLFWYQQALGQGPEFLTYFQNEAQLDKSGLPSDRFFAERPEGSVSTLKIQRTQQEDSAVYLCASSETTDTQYFGPGTRLTVL.

This clonotype occurred a few times. The chain joins TRBV11-2 to TRBJ2-1, with TRBD1 matching over 8 bases. In germline, CDR1 is SGHAT, CDR2 FQNNGV. This CDR3 comprises 17 residues. The ends lost 5 bases at V and 1 base at J; junction bases unmatched: 10. CDR3 protein: CASSLRTGWRSYNEQFF. CDR3 nucleotide sequence: TGTGCCAGCAGCCTTCGGACAGGGTGGAGGTCCTACAATGAGCAGTTCTTC.

The chain uses TRBV3-1 and TRBJ1-2; 7 bases agree with TRBD1. The V gene's germline CDR1 is LGHDT and CDR2 YNNKEL (reference sequence). The junction had 5 bases not matched to a gene; V was cut back by 4 bases and J by 6 bases. The CDR3 runs to 13 residues. The CDR3 here is CASSLGTADGYTF. CDR3 nucleotide sequence: TGTGCCAGCAGCCTGGGGACAGCCGATGGCTACACCTTC.

This clonotype has a handful of counts. V gene TRBV18 combines with J gene TRBJ1-5, with 9 positions matching TRBD1. Germline CDR1 KGHSH, CDR2 LQKENI. The CDR3 length is 16 residues. Trimming cost V 5 bases and J 1 base; bases outside gene matches: 6. The CDR3 sequence: CASSATGGASNQPQHF. The CDR3 DNA reads TGTGCCAGCTCAGCGACAGGGGGTGCGAGCAATCAGCCCCAGCATTTT. Full variable domain (outside the CDR3, taken from reference TRBV18 and TRBJ1-5): NAGVMQNPRHLVRRRGQEARLRCSPMKGHSHVYWYRQLPEEGLKFMVYLQKENIIDESGMPKERFSAEFPKEGPSILRIQQVVRGDSAAYFCASSATGGASNQPQHFGDGTRLSIL.

The rearrangement uses TRBV14 and TRBJ2-1; D call uncertain. Germline loops: CDR1 SGHDN, CDR2 FVKESK. Between the trimmed V and J ends, which lost 1 base and 0 bases, there was a span of 13 bases. This CDR3 has 17 residues. CDR3 region: CASSQVGARSSYNEQFF. CDR3 DNA: TGTGCCAGCAGCCAAGTTGGTGCGAGAAGCTCCTACAATGAGCAGTTCTTC.

The gene calls are TRBV29-1 and TRBJ2-1, with 8 bases that match TRBD1. V was clipped by 3 bases and J by 10 bases; unmatched bases: 5. CDR1 is SQVTM and CDR2 is ANQGSEA in the germline V gene. This CDR3 spans 12 amino acids. Here the CDR3 reads CSVEQGAREQFF. The CDR3 DNA is TGCAGCGTTGAGCAGGGGGCACGAGAGCAGTTCTTC.

Many counts were recorded for this clonotype. The rearrangement links TRBV20-1 to TRBJ2-3; 7 bases are shared with TRBD2. CDR1 is DFQATT and CDR2 is SNEGSKA in the germline V gene (reference sequence). This CDR3 comprises 13 residues. V dropped 8 bases and J dropped 5; count of bases not matched to a gene: 10. CDR3 bases: TGCAGTCCCTGGGGGGGAGATCTAGATACGCAGTATTTT. Translation gives CSPWGGDLDTQYF.

In its sample, this clonotype was seen once. This rearrangement joins TRBV7-6 to TRBJ1-5, with TRBD1 matching 8 bases. V lost 6 bases, J lost 6 bases, and 10 bases stayed unmatched. The CDR3 runs to 15 residues. Germline assignment: CDR1 SGHVS and CDR2 FNYEAQ. For the CDR3, the DNA is TGTGCCAGCAGTCTCACTCAGGGGGCCGGTCAGCCCCAGCATTTT. This translates into CASSLTQGAGQPQHF.

This clonotype was seen a handful of times. The V gene is TRBV7-9, the J gene TRBJ1-1; the match to TRBD1 covers 7 bases. Per the germline V gene, CDR1 is SEHNR and CDR2 is FQNEAQ (reference sequence). CDR3 length equals 12 residues. Losses at the gene ends were 6 bases for V and 5 bases for J; bases not matched to a gene: 3. The CDR3 region is CASRLTGTEAFF. Here the CDR3 DNA reads TGTGCCAGCAGATTGACAGGGACTGAAGCTTTCTTT.

This clonotype has more than one count but fewer than ten. V gene TRBV4-1 combines with J gene TRBJ2-6, with 8 positions matching TRBD2. This CDR3 is built from 19 residues. The V gene end was trimmed by 5 bases and the J gene end by 2 bases; junction bases not matched to a gene: 14. CDR1 is MGHRA, CDR2 YSYEKL, per germline. The CDR3 spells CASSKAQLAVVAGANVLTF. The CDR3 region has the DNA TGCGCCAGCAGCAAAGCCCAACTAGCGGTTGTGGCTGGGGCCAACGTCCTGACTTTC.

This rearrangement joins TRBV29-1 to TRBJ1-1; D not resolved. CDR1 is SQVTM and CDR2 is ANQGSEA in the germline V gene. Trimming took 6 bases from V and 1 from J, leaving 9 bases between them. This CDR3 has 12 amino acids. CDR3 in DNA: TGCAGCGTGCGGGGAAGGAACACTGAAGCTTTCTTT. Encoded protein: CSVRGRNTEAFF.

This clonotype was seen a handful of times. The chain combines TRBV5-1 with TRBJ2-1; no definite D call. This CDR3 spans 15 amino acids. From germline, CDR1 is SGHRS and CDR2 YFSETQ. V was trimmed by 1 base and J by 0 bases, leaving 8 bases between them. DNA of the CDR3: TGCGCCAGCAGCTTGTATCACCCCTCCTACAATGAGCAGTTCTTC. Translation: CASSLYHPSYNEQFF. The full variable domain, completed using reference TRBV5-1 and TRBJ2-1, is KAGVTQTPRYLIKTRGQQVTLSCSPISGHRSVSWYQQTPGQGLQFLFEYFSETQRNKGNFPGRFSGRQFSNSRSEMNVSTLELGDSALYLCASSLYHPSYNEQFFGPGTRLTVL.

This clonotype came up a few times. This chain uses TRBV5-4 with TRBJ2-7, with D maybe TRBD1 (5 bases). This CDR3 is built from 14 residues. The V end lost 6 bases, the J end lost 1 base, and 14 bases lay between the germline ends. Germline V gene sequence: CDR1 SGHNT, CDR2 YYREEE (reference sequence). CDR3 protein: CASKPSGYSYEQYF. CDR3 sequence (DNA): TGTGCCAGCAAGCCGTCAGGGTATTCCTACGAGCAGTACTTC.

The rearrangement links TRBV6-5 to TRBJ1-2; 7 bases match TRBD1. The CDR3 runs 11 residues. V lost 6 bases to trimming and J lost 8 bases; unmatched junction nucleotides: 3. Germline lookup yields CDR1 MNHEY and CDR2 SVGAGI. This chain's CDR3 is CASSDRAGYTF. CDR3 bases: TGTGCCAGCAGCGACAGGGCGGGCTACACCTTC.

The chain uses TRBV12-5 and TRBJ1-2, with D possibly matching TRBD1 (5 bases). Trimming pared 2 bases from V and 13 bases from J, leaving 8 bases between. The CDR3 has 10 residues. Germline CDR1 and CDR2: LGHNT and FRNRAP. Here the CDR3 DNA reads TGTGCTAGTGGTTTGCCGGGACTCACCTTC. It specifies CASGLPGLTF.

The chain employs TRBV5-1 and TRBJ1-1; 8 bases fit TRBD1. V gave up 3 bases and J gave up 2 bases; unmatched junction bases: 9. The CDR3 totals 16 residues. Germline V CDR1 and CDR2: SGHRS, YFSETQ. The CDR3 DNA is TGCGCCAGCAGCTATCCGCAGGGGGCGCGAAACACTGAAGCTTTCTTT. Protein: CASSYPQGARNTEAFF.